These 11 T cell receptor beta chains were sequenced from one sample in a study of cytomegalovirus exposure and HLA in healthy donors. Sequencing was performed with immunoSEQ multiplex PCR; in TCRdb, only in-frame clones are kept and a portion is missing. The sample holds 100,000 to 120,000 clones, 85% to 90% seen once. What was sequenced was PBMCs. Receptor source: a woman in her twenties or thirties in good health and CMV-seropositive.

V and J are TRBV2 and TRBJ2-2; TRBD2 agrees at 12 bases. Germline V gives CDR1 SNHLY, CDR2 FYNNEI. The length of the CDR3 is 16 residues. Trimming removed 7 bases from V and 2 bases from J; junction bases left unmatched: 5. CDR3 sequence: CASTLGLAGNTGELFF. In DNA form, the CDR3 reads TGTGCCAGCACCCTGGGACTAGCGGGTAACACCGGGGAGCTGTTTTTT.

The V gene is TRBV9, the J gene TRBJ2-3, with D possibly matching TRBD2 (6 bases). Trimming left V 0 bases short and J 2 bases short, with 19 bases between. This CDR3 comprises 18 residues. Germline CDR1 reads SGDLS; CDR2 reads YYNGEE. The CDR3 protein is CASSVEIARGDSTDTQYF. As DNA, the CDR3 is TGTGCCAGCAGCGTAGAGATCGCGCGGGGCGATTCCACAGATACGCAGTATTTT.

This clone was observed a single time. This chain uses TRBV10-3 with TRBJ1-2; 8 positions agree with TRBD1. V dropped 10 bases and J dropped 7; count of bases not matched to a gene: 11. CDR1 and CDR2 (germline): ENHRY, SYGVKD. This CDR3 spans 13 amino acids. The CDR3 DNA sequence: TGTGCCACTACACGCCAGGGGGCGCGTGGCTACACCTTC. This translates into CATTRQGARGYTF.

This chain joins TRBV19 and TRBJ2-1; 7 nucleotides match TRBD1. V shed 4 bases and J 3 bases; nucleotides not matched to a gene: 12. This CDR3 contains 17 residues. Germline CDR1 reads LNHDA; CDR2 reads SQIVND (reference sequence). CDR3 sequence: CASSRIRGYNFYNEQFF. CDR3 DNA sequence: TGTGCCAGTAGTAGGATCAGGGGGTATAACTTCTACAATGAGCAGTTCTTC. The complete variable domain, with remaining parts taken from reference TRBV19 and TRBJ2-1, reads DGGITQSPKYLFRKEGQNVTLSCEQNLNHDAMYWYRQDPGQGLRLIYYSQIVNDFQKGDIAEGYSVSREKKESFPLTVTSAQKNPTAFYLCASSRIRGYNFYNEQFFGPGTRLTVL.

The chain joins TRBV2 to TRBJ2-1; D is uncertain. The CDR3 totals 12 residues. V dropped 3 bases and J dropped 9 bases, with 9 bases sitting between them. The V gene's germline CDR1 is SNHLY and CDR2 FYNNEI. The CDR3 here is CASSDSPGEQFF. The DNA of the CDR3 is TGTGCCAGCAGTGACTCCCCGGGTGAGCAGTTCTTC.

The chain uses TRBV7-2 and TRBJ2-5; 8 bases map to TRBD1. Germline CDR1 and CDR2: SGHTA and FQGNSA. Trimming removed 4 bases from V and 1 base from J; junction bases left unmatched: 2. The CDR3 has 14 residues. The CDR3 DNA reads TGTGCCAGCAGCTCCACAGGGGGCCAAGAGACCCAGTACTTC. As protein: CASSSTGGQETQYF.

DNA for the CDR3: TGTGCTAGTGGTTTCATCACAACTGAGCAGTTCTTC. Protein product: CASGFITTEQFF. The chain uses TRBV12-5 and TRBJ2-1, with unresolved D. The CDR3 covers 12 residues. The germline V gene encodes CDR1 LGHNT and CDR2 FRNRAP. V was pared by 3 bases and J by 9 bases, with 9 bases between.

The gene calls are TRBV7-9 and TRBJ1-2, with TRBD1 matching 7 bases. The germline gives CDR1 SEHNR, CDR2 FQNEAQ (reference sequence). Germline trimming cut 5 bases from V and 8 bases from J; bases unmatched to any gene: 11. The CDR3 runs to 14 residues. The CDR3 spells CASSRQTGFGGYTF. CDR3 nucleotides: TGTGCCAGCAGCCGACAGACAGGGTTCGGCGGCTACACCTTC.

This clone was seen a few times. The chain carries TRBV7-9 and TRBJ2-5; weak D call: TRBD2 (6 bases). Germline loops: CDR1 SEHNR, CDR2 FQNEAQ (reference sequence). V was trimmed by 3 bases and J by 5 bases, leaving 19 bases between them. The CDR3 runs 16 residues. CDR3 region: CASSFPTGRSGETQYF. As DNA, the CDR3 is TGTGCCAGCAGCTTCCCGACGGGGCGGAGCGGGGAGACCCAGTACTTC.

This chain connects TRBV4-2 to TRBJ2-3; TRBD2 agrees at 8 bases. The CDR3 sequence is 15 residues long. The germline V gene has CDR1 LGHNA and CDR2 YNFKEQ. The V segment lost 3 bases and the J segment 4 bases; nucleotides outside the gene matches: 6. Here the CDR3 reads CASSHSGGRSDTQYF. CDR3 coding DNA: TGTGCCAGCAGCCACTCGGGGGGGCGGTCAGATACGCAGTATTTT.

The V gene is TRBV6-5, the J gene TRBJ1-1; 11 positions match TRBD1. With 2 bases clipped from V and 8 bases from J, the junction kept 7 bases outside the gene matches. Germline values: CDR1 MNHEY, CDR2 SVGAGI. The CDR3 has 15 amino acids. The CDR3 bases are TGTGCCAGCAGTTACCAAGGGACAGGGGGAGCAGAAGCTTTCTTT. Translation: CASSYQGTGGAEAFF.